The 27 T cell receptor beta chains listed next were all sequenced from one sample in a study of shared clonotypes between healthy human individuals. Sequenced by immunoSEQ multiplex PCR; TCRdb stores in-frame clones only, minus some. The sample records approximately 2,300,000 clones, 92% being singletons. The material sequenced was naive CD4+ T cells from PBMCs. Regarding subset: CD45RA+ positively selected. The receptor set was obtained from a man aged 18 to 30 in good health. Some clones in this sample may be carry-over from other donors' samples.

The genes are TRBV6-5 and TRBJ1-2, with 8 bases lining up with TRBD1. Trimming took 6 bases from V and 8 from J; bases not matched to a gene: 8. The germline V gene has CDR1 MNHEY and CDR2 SVGAGI. The CDR3 covers 13 residues. CDR3: CASSSRTGLGYTF. CDR3 nucleotide sequence: TGTGCCAGCAGCAGCCGGACAGGGTTGGGCTACACCTTC.

The chain combines TRBV11-2 with TRBJ1-1; D uncertain. The CDR3 is 15 residues long. CDR1 and CDR2 (germline): SGHAT, FQNNGV. Trimming pared 4 bases from V and 5 bases from J, leaving 17 bases between. The CDR3 here is CASSWPRGRSTEAFF. The DNA for the CDR3 is TGTGCCAGCAGCTGGCCCCGAGGGAGAAGTACTGAAGCTTTCTTT.

The CDR3 DNA reads TGTGCCAGCAGCTTAACGGGTGAAGCGGGAACGGGGCAGTTCTTC. Protein sequence: CASSLTGEAGTGQFF. V and J are TRBV7-3 and TRBJ2-1, with 7 nucleotides matching TRBD2. In germline, CDR1 is SGHTA, CDR2 FQGTGA. With V trimmed by 0 bases and J by 12 bases, 11 bases remained unmatched. The CDR3 has 15 residues. The entire variable domain, with the rest obtained from reference TRBV7-3 and TRBJ2-1, is as follows: GAGVSQTPSNKVTEKGKYVELRCDPISGHTALYWYRQSLGQGPEFLIYFQGTGAADDSGLPNDRFFAVRPEGSVSTLKIQRTERGDSAVYLCASSLTGEAGTGQFFGPGTRLTVL.

J is TRBJ2-3 and V is TRBV29-1; D may be TRBD1 (6 bases). Germline-derived CDR1 and CDR2 are SQVTM and ANQGSEA. Trimming took 3 bases from V and 9 from J, leaving 13 bases between them. The CDR3 is 12 residues long. CDR3 residues: CSVDRTAETQYF. The CDR3 DNA sequence: TGCAGCGTTGACCGGACAGCGGAAACGCAGTATTTT.

The count of this clone is one. CDR3: CARKTRGLLGEQYF. In DNA form, the CDR3 reads TGTGCCCGCAAGACTCGCGGACTCCTGGGCGAGCAGTACTTC. The chain recombines TRBV28 with TRBJ2-7; D possibly corresponds to TRBD2 (5 bases). This CDR3 is built from 14 residues. Trimming removed 11 bases from V and 6 bases from J, with 23 bases in between. Germline V CDR1 and CDR2: MDHEN, SYDVKM.

This CDR3 is CASSLVSRPGYTF. DNA for the CDR3: TGTGCCAGCAGCTTGGTTTCCCGGCCGGGCTACACCTTC. The chain combines TRBV5-4 with TRBJ1-2; no clear D. The CDR3 covers 13 residues. The V end was cut by 0 bases, the J end by 8 bases, with 11 bases between. Germline values: CDR1 SGHNT, CDR2 YYREEE (reference sequence).

The chain has TRBV11-2 and TRBJ2-3; D not resolved. Germline CDR1 SGHAT, CDR2 FQNNGV. CDR3 length: 13 amino acids. Deletions cut 6 bases from V and 6 bases from J, with 13 bases between. The CDR3, as DNA: TGTGCCAGCAGTTTCGGACCGGCGGATACGCAGTATTTT. Residues: CASSFGPADTQYF.

This clone appeared a few times. The V and J genes are TRBV29-1 and TRBJ1-4; TRBD1 is a possible D gene (5 bases). The V end lost 7 bases, the J end lost 8 bases, and 17 bases lay between the germline ends. This CDR3 spans 13 amino acids. Germline assignment: CDR1 SQVTM and CDR2 ANQGSEA. The CDR3 spells CSGQEGLGEKLFF. CDR3 DNA: TGCAGCGGCCAGGAGGGACTTGGGGAAAAACTGTTTTTT.

This chain uses TRBV2 with TRBJ2-5; TRBD2 matches at 13 bases. V shed 6 bases and J 3 bases; nucleotides not matched to a gene: 4. Germline CDR1 is SNHLY and CDR2 is FYNNEI. The CDR3 covers 15 residues. The CDR3 region is CASRALAGGEETQYF. The CDR3 coding sequence is TGTGCCAGCAGGGCACTAGCGGGAGGGGAAGAGACCCAGTACTTC.

The chain couples TRBV27 to TRBJ2-1, with D tentatively TRBD2 (6 bases). Trimming cost V 4 bases and J 0 bases, with 16 bases left between them. Germline loops: CDR1 MNHEY, CDR2 SMNVEV (reference sequence). There are 17 residues in the CDR3. CDR3 bases: TGTGCCAGCAGTTCCCGACTAGTCCCCAGCTCCTACAATGAGCAGTTCTTC. Translating it yields CASSSRLVPSSYNEQFF.

In DNA form, the CDR3 reads TGTGCCAGCTTAAGCCAAGAGACCCAGTACTTC. It is translated as CASLSQETQYF. The chain links TRBV28 to TRBJ2-5; no reliable D call. The V end was cut by 8 bases, the J end by 1 base, with 5 bases between. Germline CDR1 reads MDHEN; CDR2 reads SYDVKM. This CDR3 is 11 amino acids long.

This chain connects TRBV11-2 to TRBJ2-3, with D perhaps matching TRBD2 (5 bases). In germline, CDR1 is SGHAT, CDR2 FQNNGV. The CDR3 sequence is 16 residues long. Trimming left V 5 bases short and J 5 bases short, with 20 bases between. Written as DNA, the CDR3 is TGTGCCAGCAGCCCGCCCACGGCCCCGAGGGTAGATACGCAGTATTTT. Its protein product is CASSPPTAPRVDTQYF.

The V and J genes are TRBV30 and TRBJ2-1, with D maybe TRBD2 (5 bases). Trimming cost V 4 bases and J 1 base, with 8 bases left between them. This CDR3 spans 13 amino acids. The germline gives CDR1 GTSNPN, CDR2 SVGIG (reference sequence). The CDR3 region has the DNA TGTGCCTGGACCAGGACTTCCTACAATGAGCAGTTCTTC. Protein product: CAWTRTSYNEQFF.

The V gene is TRBV5-1, the J gene TRBJ2-1; 12 bases are a match to TRBD2. With V trimmed by 4 bases and J by 12 bases, 14 bases remained unmatched. The CDR3 extends over 16 amino acids. CDR1 and CDR2 (germline): SGHRS, YFSETQ. CDR3 coding DNA: TGCGCCAGCAGCACCGGGCTAGCGGGAGGGTTAACAGGGCAGTTCTTC. Translation gives CASSTGLAGGLTGQFF. Full variable domain (outside the CDR3, taken from reference TRBV5-1 and TRBJ2-1): KAGVTQTPRYLIKTRGQQVTLSCSPISGHRSVSWYQQTPGQGLQFLFEYFSETQRNKGNFPGRFSGRQFSNSRSEMNVSTLELGDSALYLCASSTGLAGGLTGQFFGPGTRLTVL.

This chain links TRBV7-8 with TRBJ2-1; 8 bases fit TRBD2. Germline CDR1 SGHVS, CDR2 FQNEAQ. CDR3 size: 17 residues. V lost 7 bases, J lost 1 base, and 12 bases stayed unmatched. CDR3 in DNA: TGTGCCAGCACCCGGAGGGGGGGGACTAGTTCCTACAATGAGCAGTTCTTC. This gives the protein CASTRRGGTSSYNEQFF.

The chain combines TRBV29-1 with TRBJ2-7, with 9 bases aligning to TRBD1. The CDR3 runs 14 residues. J lost 2 bases, V lost 3 bases, and 5 bases had no gene match. Germline V gene data show CDR1 as SQVTM and CDR2 as ANQGSEA. This CDR3 is CSVDRGTGTYEQYF. CDR3 coding DNA: TGCAGCGTTGATCGCGGGACAGGGACCTACGAGCAGTACTTC.

The J gene is TRBJ2-4, the V gene TRBV6-8, with 9 bases lining up with TRBD2. Germline V gene sequence: CDR1 MNHGY, CDR2 SAAAGT. The CDR3 has 24 amino acids. Trimming cost V 1 base and J 3 bases; bases outside gene matches: 28. CDR3 residues: CASSYYPRTETLPLAGYGKNIQYF. The CDR3 coding sequence is TGTGCCAGCAGTTACTACCCTCGGACTGAAACTTTACCTCTAGCGGGGTATGGCAAAAACATTCAGTACTTC.

The chain employs TRBV2 and TRBJ2-5; possibly TRBD1 for D (6 bases). Germline CDR1 reads SNHLY; CDR2 reads FYNNEI. This CDR3 is built from 16 residues. V gave up 5 bases and J gave up 5 bases, with 21 bases separating them. The CDR3 DNA sequence: TGTGCCAGCAGTCCTAATTTGGGGACCCAGGGGGAGACCCAGTACTTC. This gives the protein CASSPNLGTQGETQYF.

This rearrangement joins TRBV2 to TRBJ2-7; a possible D gene is TRBD1 (7 bases). CDR1 is SNHLY and CDR2 is FYNNEI in the germline V gene. This CDR3 has 14 amino acids. Trimming cost V 6 bases and J 0 bases, with 12 bases left between them. The CDR3 region is CASRRDRSSYEQYF. The CDR3 DNA is TGTGCCAGCAGGCGGGACAGAAGCTCCTACGAGCAGTACTTC.

J is TRBJ2-1 and V is TRBV6-5; either TRBD1 or TRBD2 may fit D (5 bases each). The CDR3 has 16 amino acids. The V gene lost 0 bases and the J gene lost 7 bases, with 16 bases spanning the gap. The germline V gene encodes CDR1 MNHEY and CDR2 SVGAGI. CDR3: CASSYSVLGTWNEQFF. DNA of the CDR3: TGTGCCAGCAGTTACTCGGTTTTAGGGACGTGGAATGAGCAGTTCTTC.

A single count supports this clone. As DNA, the CDR3 is TGTGCCAGCAGCGGTGTCCGGGGCTTGACCGGGGAGCTGTTTTTT. Encoded protein: CASSGVRGLTGELFF. V gene TRBV5-6 combines with J gene TRBJ2-2, with D perhaps matching TRBD1 or TRBD2 (5 bases each). The CDR3 runs to 15 residues. V lost 4 bases and J 5 bases, leaving 15 bases between the germline ends. Germline loops: CDR1 SGHDT, CDR2 YYEEEE.

This sequence joins TRBV4-1 and TRBJ2-7; 7 nucleotides line up with TRBD2. Per germline, CDR1 MGHRA and CDR2 YSYEKL. The CDR3 covers 15 residues. With 4 bases clipped from V and 3 bases from J, the junction kept 9 bases outside the gene matches. The CDR3 DNA is TGCGCCAGCAGCCCCAGGAGCCTAGCGGACTACGAGCAGTACTTC. The encoded protein is CASSPRSLADYEQYF.

The genes are TRBV14 and TRBJ1-2, with TRBD1 matching 10 bases. The germline V gene has CDR1 SGHDN and CDR2 FVKESK. This CDR3 contains 18 residues. The J segment lost 0 bases and the V segment lost 5 bases, leaving 12 bases of the junction unmatched. The CDR3 region is CASSSASPGTGANYGYTF. CDR3 sequence (DNA): TGTGCCAGCAGCTCCGCATCACCCGGGACAGGGGCTAACTATGGCTACACCTTC.

The V gene is TRBV6-6, the J gene TRBJ2-7; TRBD1 matches 7 bases. The CDR3 extends over 14 amino acids. CDR1 and CDR2 from the germline V gene are MNHNY and SVGAGI (reference sequence). V trimming: 1 base; J trimming: 3 bases; junction bases outside the gene matches: 3. The CDR3, as DNA: TGTGCCAGCAGTTACTTCCGGGACAGCTACGAGCAGTACTTC. Residues: CASSYFRDSYEQYF.

This clone was recorded once. The chain carries TRBV5-4 and TRBJ1-2, with TRBD1 matching 9 bases. The germline V gene has CDR1 SGHNT and CDR2 YYREEE (reference sequence). V was clipped by 4 bases and J by 6 bases; unmatched bases: 10. The CDR3 is made up of 15 amino acids. CDR3 sequence reads: CASSLRDRVWNGYTF. DNA of the CDR3: TGTGCCAGCAGCCTGAGGGACAGGGTATGGAATGGCTACACCTTC.

This clone has just a few counts. DNA for the CDR3: TGTGCCAGCTCACCACCCGGGGGGAGAGGCAATCAGCCCCAGCATTTT. This gives the protein CASSPPGGRGNQPQHF. This chain connects TRBV18 to TRBJ1-5, with D perhaps matching TRBD1 (5 bases). From germline, CDR1 is KGHSH and CDR2 LQKENI. The CDR3 has 16 residues. The V end lost 0 bases, the J end lost 2 bases, and 11 bases lay between the germline ends.

Here the CDR3 reads CAISNLAGMNTEAFF. The CDR3 DNA is TGTGCCATCAGTAACCTAGCAGGGATGAACACTGAAGCTTTCTTT. This chain connects TRBV10-3 to TRBJ1-1, with a possible D match to TRBD1 (5 bases). Trimming took 5 bases from V and 0 from J, leaving 13 bases between them. This CDR3 contains 15 residues. In germline, CDR1 is ENHRY, CDR2 SYGVKD.